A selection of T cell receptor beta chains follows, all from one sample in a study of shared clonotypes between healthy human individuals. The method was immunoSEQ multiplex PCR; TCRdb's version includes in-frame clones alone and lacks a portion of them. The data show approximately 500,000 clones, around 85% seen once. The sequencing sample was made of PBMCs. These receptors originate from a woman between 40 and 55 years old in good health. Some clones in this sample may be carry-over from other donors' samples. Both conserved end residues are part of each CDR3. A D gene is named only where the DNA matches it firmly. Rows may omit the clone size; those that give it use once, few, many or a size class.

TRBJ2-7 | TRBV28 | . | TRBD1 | CASRGRTGRLFYEQYF | TGTGCCAGCAGGGGACGGACAGGGCGCCTCTTCTACGAGCAGTACTTC
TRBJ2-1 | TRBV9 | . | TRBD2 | CASSQAGKYNEQFF | TGTGCCAGCAGCCAAGCGGGAAAATATAATGAGCAGTTCTTC
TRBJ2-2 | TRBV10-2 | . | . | CAAGLRGELFF | TGCGCCGCAGGCCTTAGGGGGGAGCTGTTTTTT
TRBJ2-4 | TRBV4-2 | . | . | CASSQDPGGENIQYF | TGTGCCAGCAGCCAAGACCCTGGTGGAGAAAACATTCAGTACTTC
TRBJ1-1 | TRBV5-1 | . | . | CASSRGENEAFF | TGCGCCAGCAGCAGGGGAGAAAATGAAGCTTTCTTT
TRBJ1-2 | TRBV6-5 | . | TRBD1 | CASSLTGIGYTF | TGTGCCAGCAGTTTGACAGGGATTGGCTACACCTTC
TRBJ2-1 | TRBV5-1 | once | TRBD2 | CASSPGLAGGYNEQFF | TGCGCCAGCAGCCCCGGACTAGCGGGAGGGTACAATGAGCAGTTCTTC
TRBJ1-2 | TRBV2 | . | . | CASSSGDLGYTF | TGTGCCAGCAGTTCAGGGGATCTTGGCTACACCTTC
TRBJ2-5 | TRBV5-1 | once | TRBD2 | CASSFIAGEGAETQYF | TGCGCCAGCAGCTTCATAGCGGGAGAGGGGGCAGAGACCCAGTACTTC
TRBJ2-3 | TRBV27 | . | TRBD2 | CASTRMPLLAGDTDTQYF | TGTGCCAGCACTAGAATGCCTCTCCTAGCGGGGGACACAGATACGCAGTATTTT
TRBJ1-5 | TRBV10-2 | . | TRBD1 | CASPADRTGNYSNQPQHF | TGCGCCAGCCCGGCCGACCGGACAGGGAATTATAGCAATCAGCCCCAGCATTTT
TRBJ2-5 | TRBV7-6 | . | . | CASSLGPQETQYF | TGTGCCAGCAGCTTAGGCCCACAAGAGACCCAGTACTTC
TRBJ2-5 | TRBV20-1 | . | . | CSARERGTQYF | TGCAGTGCTAGAGAGCGTGGGACCCAGTACTTC
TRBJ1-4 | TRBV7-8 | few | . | CASSLGRNQKLFF | TGTGCCAGCAGCTTAGGCCGAAATCAAAAACTGTTTTTT
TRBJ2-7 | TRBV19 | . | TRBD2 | CASSMYSGRANEQYF | TGTGCCAGTAGTATGTACAGCGGGAGGGCCAACGAGCAGTACTTC
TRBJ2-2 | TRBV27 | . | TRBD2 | CASAPGLASSTGELFF | TGTGCCAGCGCTCCGGGACTAGCCTCGAGCACCGGGGAGCTGTTTTTT
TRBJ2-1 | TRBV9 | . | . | CASSAGASGNNEQFF | TGTGCCAGCAGCGCAGGGGCTAGCGGAAACAATGAGCAGTTCTTC
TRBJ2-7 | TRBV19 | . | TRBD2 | CASSTRPGTSGSYEQYF | TGTGCCAGTAGTACCCGTCCCGGGACTAGCGGTTCCTACGAGCAGTACTTC
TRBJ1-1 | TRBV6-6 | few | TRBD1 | CASSTGAMNTEAFF | TGTGCCAGCAGTACAGGGGCGATGAACACTGAAGCTTTCTTT
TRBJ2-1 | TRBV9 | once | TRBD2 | CASSRAGGPRYNEQFF | TGTGCCAGCAGCCGAGCGGGAGGGCCGAGATACAATGAGCAGTTCTTC
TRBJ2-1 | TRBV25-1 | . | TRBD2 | CASSESASGSVF | TGTGCCAGCAGTGAATCGGCTAGCGGGAGCGTCTTC
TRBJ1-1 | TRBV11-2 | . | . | CASSIGVNTEAFF | TGTGCCAGCAGCATCGGAGTGAACACTGAAGCTTTCTTT
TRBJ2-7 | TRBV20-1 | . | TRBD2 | CSASLADEQYF | TGCAGTGCTAGTCTAGCGGACGAGCAGTACTTC
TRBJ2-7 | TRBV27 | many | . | CASSLRLRTGEQYF | TGTGCCAGCAGTTTAAGACTCAGGACGGGGGAGCAGTACTTC
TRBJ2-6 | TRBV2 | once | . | CVTNTGSSGANVLTF | TGCGTCACTAATACAGGGAGCTCTGGGGCCAACGTCCTGACTTTC
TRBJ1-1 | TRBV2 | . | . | CASLAGVFTEAFF | TGTGCCAGCCTGGCAGGGGTTTTCACTGAAGCTTTCTTT
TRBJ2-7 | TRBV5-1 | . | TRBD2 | CASSLLAGGPGNEQYF | TGCGCCAGCAGCTTATTAGCGGGAGGGCCGGGTAACGAGCAGTACTTC
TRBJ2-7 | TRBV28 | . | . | CASNSPGHLYEQYF | TGTGCCAGCAACTCCCCGGGACATCTATACGAGCAGTACTTC
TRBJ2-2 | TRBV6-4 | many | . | CASTPRTETGELFF | TGTGCCAGCACCCCTCGGACAGAAACCGGGGAGCTGTTTTTT
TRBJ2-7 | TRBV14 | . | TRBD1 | CASSQEGQGSQEQYF | TGTGCCAGCAGCCAAGAGGGACAGGGTAGTCAAGAGCAGTACTTC
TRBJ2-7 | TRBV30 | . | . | CAWVRGSLHEQYF | TGTGCCTGGGTCAGGGGTAGCCTGCACGAGCAGTACTTC
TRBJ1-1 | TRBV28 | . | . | CASRGRGGGTEAFF | TGTGCCAGCAGGGGCCGGGGGGGAGGCACTGAAGCTTTCTTT
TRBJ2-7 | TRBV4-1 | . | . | CASSQQGPQAEQYF | TGCGCCAGCAGCCAGCAGGGACCCCAGGCCGAGCAGTACTTC
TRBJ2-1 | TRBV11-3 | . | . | CASSPPKGDQFF | TGTGCCAGCAGCCCACCAAAGGGTGATCAGTTCTTC
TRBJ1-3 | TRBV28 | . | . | CASSFGGNSGNTIYF | TGTGCCAGCAGTTTCGGCGGCAACTCTGGAAACACCATATATTTT
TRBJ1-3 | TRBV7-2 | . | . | CASSPSGNTIYF | TGTGCCAGCAGCCCTAGCGGAAACACCATATATTTT
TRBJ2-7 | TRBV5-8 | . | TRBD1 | CASSLPGTGGEKQYF | TGTGCCAGCAGCCTGCCCGGGACAGGGGGCGAAAAGCAGTACTTC
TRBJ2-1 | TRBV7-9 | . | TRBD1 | CASSQTGVQFF | TGTGCCAGCAGCCAGACAGGGGTTCAGTTCTTC
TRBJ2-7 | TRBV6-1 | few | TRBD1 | CASSEWDRGYEQYF | TGTGCCAGCAGTGAATGGGACAGGGGCTACGAGCAGTACTTC
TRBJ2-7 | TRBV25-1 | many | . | CASSATQMQYF | TGTGCCAGCAGTGCAACACAAATGCAGTACTTC
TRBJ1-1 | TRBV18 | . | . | CASSPRAALNTEAFF | TGTGCCAGCTCACCAAGGGCAGCTTTGAACACTGAAGCTTTCTTT
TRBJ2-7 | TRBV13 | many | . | CASSETSSGDEQYF | TGTGCCAGCAGCGAGACTTCGAGCGGCGACGAGCAGTACTTC
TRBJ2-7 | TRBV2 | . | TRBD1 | CASRGQGGSYEQYF | TGTGCCAGCAGGGGACAGGGTGGCTCCTACGAGCAGTACTTC
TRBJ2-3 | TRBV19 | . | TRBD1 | CASSLDRAADTQYF | TGTGCCAGTAGTCTCGACAGGGCAGCAGATACGCAGTATTTT
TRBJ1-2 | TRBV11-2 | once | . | CASSPEDGYYGYTF | TGTGCCAGCAGCCCGGAAGACGGGTACTATGGCTACACCTTC
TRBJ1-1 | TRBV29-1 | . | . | CSGGGQNTEAFF | TGCAGCGGAGGAGGTCAGAACACTGAAGCTTTCTTT
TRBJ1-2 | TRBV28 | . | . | CASTPPGRIAYGYTF | TGTGCCAGCACCCCCCCGGGGCGAATAGCCTATGGCTACACCTTC
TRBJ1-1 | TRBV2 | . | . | CASSEVRGSQPTGAFF | TGTGCCAGCAGCGAGGTGCGGGGCAGCCAACCCACTGGAGCTTTCTTT
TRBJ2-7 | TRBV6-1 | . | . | CASSATWTENYEQYF | TGTGCCAGCAGTGCAACCTGGACAGAGAACTACGAGCAGTACTTC
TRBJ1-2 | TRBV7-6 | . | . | CASSPRGGGYGYTF | TGTGCCAGCAGCCCCAGGGGCGGGGGCTATGGCTACACCTTC
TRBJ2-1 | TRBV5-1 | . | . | CASSLGAGNNEQFF | TGCGCCAGCAGCTTGGGGGCTGGGAACAATGAGCAGTTCTTC
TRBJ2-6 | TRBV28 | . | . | CASSRASGANVLTF | TGTGCCAGCAGTAGAGCCTCTGGGGCCAACGTCCTGACTTTC